This T cell receptor beta chain originates from a study of cytomegalovirus exposure and HLA in healthy donors (dated by TCRdb to 2016 to 2017). About the study as a whole: The 650 to 750 repertoires of the first cohort and the 120 validation repertoires were produced on the same platform, according to a later analysis. The aim of the study was to test whether cataloging public T cell receptors could identify signatures of past pathogen exposure. A separate validation cohort of 90 to 150 different subjects was used in addition to the roughly 670-subject first cohort. To predict cytomegalovirus infection status, the study combined high-throughput TCR immunosequencing, statistical association of individual TCRs with disease status, and machine learning.

Points the paper makes about the study in general: The classifier was reported to diagnose cytomegalovirus status with high specificity and sensitivity in both the original and validation cohorts. The study listed 150 to 200 TCR beta chains as associated with cytomegalovirus. A later analysis had no HLA typing for the validation cohort, so co-occurrence there was scored across all 120 or so repertoires. A few of the identified cytomegalovirus-associated TCR beta chains were confirmed in vitro to be specific for cytomegalovirus antigens. In a later analysis, TCRs clustered in the first cohort were found to also tend to co-occur in the 100 to 150 validation repertoires, with 90% to 95% of cluster scores above 0. Most TCR sequences were seen in very few donors, while some public TCRs were found in many individuals. The authors suggested that the approach could potentially be generalized to other disease states and immunological phenotypes.

Separate from the approximately 670-subject first cohort, the validation cohort of 120 subjects was the group to which the donors belonged. Comment on this clone: No antigen is known for it. Base-call qualities are not available, and no considerably larger clone is one nucleotide away.

CDR3 length: 16 amino acids, cysteine to phenylalanine. The read is trimmed to its CDR3 DNA, 48 bases read in frame from base 1. CDR1 is given as MGHRA and CDR2 as YSYEKL, both from the germline V gene. Trimming leaves V shorter by 4 bases and J shorter by 0 bases, with the junction holding 6 bases beyond the gene matches. The library was made by the immunoSEQ multiplex PCR assay. On the study's bioinformatics: A statistical classification framework was built for diagnosing cytomegalovirus status from the catalog of TCR beta chain sequences. TCRdb limited this immuneACCESS table to in-frame rearrangements with V and J called. A share of clones is missing; checked studies link under half to unresolved V genes, and the rest is unexplained. The D gene and trimming were derived from the DNA, and the V and J assignments and clone size from that table. Counted in this sample were approximately 120,000 clones; around 96% of them appeared once. The ten largest clones add up to about 1.7% of the sample.

The sequencing sample was made of PBMCs. This TCR derives from a young man in good health and CMV-seronegative. The chain is made from TRBV4-1 and TRBJ1-5; the central 7 bases match TRBD1. The nucleotide sequence is TGCGCCAGCAGCCCAGGGACAGACTATAGCAATCAGCCCCAGCATTTT. It specifies CASSPGTDYSNQPQHF.